The next 23 T cell receptor beta chains were all read from a single sample in a study of blood T cell repertoires in COVID-19. Here immunoSEQ multiplex PCR was the method, and the copy in TCRdb shows in-frame clones only, minus some. The table shows a few hundred thousand clones, with around nine tenths occurring only once. The specimen sequenced was peripheral blood. The origin of the receptors is a man in his sixties who had recovered from COVID-19.

This clone was observed once. This sequence joins TRBV24-1 and TRBJ2-1; 13 bases are a match to TRBD2. CDR1 and CDR2 (germline): KGHDR, SFDVKD. Trimming removed 3 bases from V and 1 base from J; junction bases left unmatched: 5. CDR3 size: 18 residues. The CDR3 sequence is CATSDGLAGVGSYNEQFF. CDR3 nucleotides: TGTGCCACCAGTGATGGACTAGCGGGAGTTGGTTCCTACAATGAGCAGTTCTTC.

The chain joins TRBV27 to TRBJ1-1; TRBD1 matches at 7 bases. CDR1 and CDR2 (germline): MNHEY, SMNVEV (reference sequence). CDR3 length equals 14 residues. V was pared by 6 bases and J by 6 bases, with 10 bases of the junction left unmatched. The CDR3 protein is CASSFVGTVAEAFF. CDR3 in DNA: TGTGCCAGCAGCTTCGTAGGGACAGTAGCTGAAGCTTTCTTT.

This chain uses TRBV7-3 with TRBJ2-3; 12 nucleotides line up with TRBD2. The germline gives CDR1 SGHTA, CDR2 FQGTGA. Trimming at V came to 4 bases and at J to 4 bases, leaving 3 bases not matched to a gene. The CDR3 runs to 15 residues. The CDR3 spells CASSSTSGSPDTQYF. The CDR3 nucleotides are TGTGCCAGCAGCTCGACTAGCGGGAGCCCAGATACGCAGTATTTT. The full variable domain, with the rest looked up from reference TRBV7-3 and TRBJ2-3, is GAGVSQTPSNKVTEKGKYVELRCDPISGHTALYWYRQSLGQGPEFLIYFQGTGAADDSGLPNDRFFAVRPEGSVSTLKIQRTERGDSAVYLCASSSTSGSPDTQYFGPGTRLTVL.

V is TRBV15 and J is TRBJ2-5, with 7 bases identical to TRBD1. The germline CDR1 and CDR2 sequences are LNHNV and YYDKDF (reference sequence). Losses at the gene ends were 8 bases for V and 2 bases for J; bases not matched to a gene: 8. The CDR3 runs 14 residues. For the CDR3, the DNA is TGTGCCACCGCCTCAGGGGGTATACAAGAGACCCAGTACTTC. Its translation: CATASGGIQETQYF.

The V call is TRBV30, the J call TRBJ1-6; no clear D. CDR3 length: 15 amino acids. Trimming removed 0 bases from V and 7 bases from J, with 13 bases in between. Germline-derived CDR1 and CDR2 are GTSNPN and SVGIG (reference sequence). CDR3 in amino acids: CAWSVGGKGNSPLHF. The CDR3 DNA reads TGTGCCTGGAGTGTGGGAGGGAAAGGGAATTCACCCCTCCACTTT.

This chain joins TRBV7-3 and TRBJ1-1; possible D gene TRBD1, 5 bases. The germline gives CDR1 SGHTA, CDR2 FQGTGA. Trimming left V 5 bases short and J 5 bases short, with 12 bases between. This CDR3 spans 13 amino acids. This chain's CDR3 is CASSAGRGTEAFF. CDR3 sequence (DNA): TGTGCCAGCAGCGCCGGGAGGGGTACTGAAGCTTTCTTT.

CDR3 in DNA: TGTGCCAGCAGCCAAGTAGCGGGTTTTGAGCAGTTCTTC. Its translation is CASSQVAGFEQFF. The chain joins TRBV3-1 (or the pseudogene TRBV3-2) to TRBJ2-1, with 7 bases matching TRBD2. CDR1 is LGHDT, CDR2 YNNKEL, per germline (reference sequence). The trim removed 1 base at V and 9 bases at J, leaving 3 bases unmatched. The CDR3 spans 13 residues.

The chain uses TRBV19 and TRBJ2-2; tentatively, D is TRBD2 (6 bases). The CDR3 has 15 amino acids. Germline V gene lookup returns CDR1 LNHDA and CDR2 SQIVND (reference sequence). The V gene lost 6 bases and the J gene lost 3 bases, with 14 bases spanning the gap. As DNA, the CDR3 is TGTGCCAGTAGGTCGTGGGGACTTGACACCGGGGAGCTGTTTTTT. Translation: CASRSWGLDTGELFF.

This chain links TRBV2 with TRBJ1-2, with a weak D call TRBD1 (5 bases). There are 12 residues in the CDR3. V lost 6 bases and J lost 7, with 12 bases in between. Per the germline V gene, CDR1 is SNHLY and CDR2 is FYNNEI. The CDR3 loop is CASRQVTGGYTF. The CDR3 nucleotides read TGTGCCAGCAGACAGGTGACGGGTGGCTACACCTTC.

This sequence joins TRBV30 and TRBJ1-3, with 10 bases lining up with TRBD1. The V gene end was trimmed by 3 bases and the J gene end by 2 bases; junction bases not matched to a gene: 7. The CDR3 contains 16 residues. Germline CDR1 and CDR2: GTSNPN and SVGIG (reference sequence). The CDR3 loop is CAWSAGQGVAGNTIYF. Here the CDR3 DNA reads TGTGCCTGGAGCGCAGGACAGGGGGTGGCTGGAAACACCATATATTTT. The complete variable domain, with remaining parts taken from reference TRBV30 and TRBJ1-3, reads SQTIHQWPATLVQPVGSPLSLECTVEGTSNPNLYWYRQAAGRGLQLLFYSVGIGQISSEVPQNLSASRPQDRQFILSSKKLLLSDSGFYLCAWSAGQGVAGNTIYFGEGSWLTVV.

In DNA, the CDR3 is TGTGCCAGCAGCGGGGGGGGTAGCAATCAGCCCCAGCATTTT. This translates into CASSGGGSNQPQHF. This chain joins TRBV11-2 and TRBJ1-5, with D perhaps matching TRBD1 (5 bases). The CDR3 spans 14 residues. Trimming shortened V by 5 bases and J by 0 bases, and 8 bases separated the two germline ends. Germline CDR1 and CDR2: SGHAT and FQNNGV.

The V and J genes are TRBV27 and TRBJ2-2; perhaps TRBD2 as D (6 bases). Germline V CDR1 and CDR2: MNHEY, SMNVEV (reference sequence). The CDR3 contains 16 residues. The V gene lost 7 bases and the J gene lost 2 bases, with 17 bases spanning the gap. CDR3 nucleotide sequence: TGTGCCAGCACCCCCTGGGGAGGCAGAAACACCGGGGAGCTGTTTTTT. As protein: CASTPWGGRNTGELFF.

This chain joins TRBV5-1 and TRBJ2-5, with 7 bases lining up with TRBD1. The CDR3 sequence is 14 residues long. Germline lookup yields CDR1 SGHRS and CDR2 YFSETQ. With 3 bases clipped from V and 5 bases from J, the junction kept 7 bases outside the gene matches. CDR3: CASSSGQVIETQYF. The CDR3 nucleotides read TGCGCCAGCAGCTCCGGACAGGTCATCGAGACCCAGTACTTC.

The chain links TRBV10-1 to TRBJ2-7; 10 bases line up with TRBD1. Germline trimming cut 6 bases from V and 5 bases from J; bases unmatched to any gene: 10. The CDR3 is 15 amino acids. Germline CDR1 and CDR2: WNHNN and SYGVQD (reference sequence). CDR3 DNA sequence: TGCGCCAGCAGCGTATCGACAGGGGGCTTCAACGAGCAGTACTTC. Protein sequence: CASSVSTGGFNEQYF.

CDR3 amino acids: CASSLGGRYEQYF. CDR3 DNA sequence: TGTGCCAGCAGTTTGGGGGGAAGATACGAGCAGTACTTC. The chain is built from TRBV28 and TRBJ2-7, with a weak D call TRBD2 (6 bases). Germline V gene lookup returns CDR1 MDHEN and CDR2 SYDVKM. The CDR3 length is 13 residues. Trimming pared 3 bases from V and 4 bases from J, leaving 10 bases between.

On this clone itself: The same CDR3 also results from other DNA sequences found in this sample. The chain recombines TRBV5-1 with TRBJ2-7; a possible D gene is TRBD1 (6 bases). The V and J ends lost 3 bases and 3 bases respectively, with 7 bases between them. CDR1 is SGHRS, CDR2 YFSETQ, per germline. The CDR3 has 12 residues. CDR3 sequence: CASSSQGYEQYF. Written as DNA, the CDR3 is TGCGCCAGCAGCTCACAGGGCTACGAGCAGTACTTC. Supplemented by reference TRBV5-1 and TRBJ2-7, the full variable domain reads KAGVTQTPRYLIKTRGQQVTLSCSPISGHRSVSWYQQTPGQGLQFLFEYFSETQRNKGNFPGRFSGRQFSNSRSEMNVSTLELGDSALYLCASSSQGYEQYFGPGTRLTVT.

The J gene is TRBJ2-3, the V gene TRBV2; TRBD2 matches 10 bases. The CDR3 sequence is 14 residues long. CDR1 and CDR2 (germline): SNHLY, FYNNEI. V shed 4 bases, J shed 6 bases, and the junction held 4 bases outside the gene matches. CDR3 bases: TGTGCCAGCAGTGGTCTAGCGGGAGCGGATACGCAGTATTTT. Its protein is CASSGLAGADTQYF.

The rearrangement links TRBV7-6 to TRBJ1-5; a possible D gene is TRBD1 (5 bases). V was trimmed by 0 bases and J by 5 bases, leaving 5 bases between them. This CDR3 region has 13 residues. CDR1 is SGHVS and CDR2 is FNYEAQ in the germline V gene. CDR3 in amino acids: CASSLAGDQPQHF. Here the CDR3 DNA reads TGTGCCAGCAGCTTAGCAGGGGATCAGCCCCAGCATTTT.

The chain carries TRBV5-1 and TRBJ2-7; D is perhaps TRBD2 (6 bases). The germline V gene encodes CDR1 SGHRS and CDR2 YFSETQ. The CDR3 consists of 15 residues. The V end was cut by 2 bases, the J end by 1 base, with 13 bases between. The CDR3 nucleotides are TGCGCCAGCAGCTTCGGAGGGGTTTTTTCCTACGAGCAGTACTTC. Protein: CASSFGGVFSYEQYF.

The chain joins TRBV9 to TRBJ1-1; the D gene is possibly TRBD1 (5 bases). The CDR3 is 13 amino acids. Trimming took 0 bases from V and 5 from J, leaving 8 bases between them. CDR1 is SGDLS, CDR2 YYNGEE, per germline. CDR3 DNA sequence: TGTGCCAGCAGCGTAGTTAGGGGAACTGAAGCTTTCTTT. Residues: CASSVVRGTEAFF.

This clone showed up just once. V usage is TRBV29-1 and J usage is TRBJ2-7, with 7 bases identical to TRBD1. Germline CDR1 and CDR2: SQVTM and ANQGSEA. CDR3 length: 13 residues. Trimming cost V 3 bases and J 3 bases; bases outside gene matches: 5. The CDR3 region has the DNA TGCAGCGTTGACGACAGGGCGCGCTACGAGCAGTACTTC. Translation: CSVDDRARYEQYF.

The V gene is TRBV19, the J gene TRBJ2-1; 7 bases agree with TRBD2. CDR1 LNHDA and CDR2 SQIVND come from the germline V gene (reference sequence). With 3 bases clipped from V and 0 bases from J, the junction kept 8 bases outside the gene matches. The CDR3 spans 17 residues. CDR3 nucleotide sequence: TGTGCCAGTAGTATTGATCGCGGGAGCGACTCCTACAATGAGCAGTTCTTC. It encodes CASSIDRGSDSYNEQFF.

The chain has TRBV1 and TRBJ2-3; no DNA check was done on the table's D call, TRBD1. TRBV1 is an annotated pseudogene. CDR3 size: 16 residues. The CDR3 sequence: CTSSQVTIDVTDTQYF. As DNA, the CDR3 is TGCACCAGCAGCCAAGTGACAATCGATGTCACAGATACGCAGTATTTT.